These T cell receptor beta chains were read from a single sample in a study of blood T cell repertoires in COVID-19. Clones were read by immunoSEQ multiplex PCR, and TCRdb kept only the in-frame ones, dropping some. The table has roughly 66,000 clones, 82% seen once. Sequenced material: peripheral blood. Source of these receptors: a man aged 60 to 75 with acute or convalescent COVID-19. Both conserved end residues are part of each CDR3. D genes are given only for firm matches. Some rows have no size entry. The others give once, few or many, or a class for an expanded clone.

v_gene	j_gene	abundance	d_gene	CDR3aa	CDR3nt
TRBV5-1	TRBJ2-5	NA	TRBD2	CASSFSGGDQETQYF	TGCGCCAGCAGCTTTAGCGGGGGGGACCAAGAGACCCAGTACTTC
TRBV3-1/TRBV3-2	TRBJ1-6	NA	NA	CASSQNRAGSSPLHF	TGTGCCAGCAGCCAGAACAGGGCAGGGTCCTCACCCCTCCACTTT
TRBV2	TRBJ1-5	NA	TRBD1	CASSGQGGQPQHF	TGTGCCAGCAGTGGACAGGGGGGTCAGCCCCAGCATTTT
TRBV5-1	TRBJ1-5	NA	NA	CASSAEGSNQPQHF	TGCGCCAGCAGCGCGGAGGGGAGCAATCAGCCCCAGCATTTT
TRBV2	TRBJ1-6	NA	TRBD1	CASSKEGGLNSPLHF	TGTGCCAGCAGCAAAGAAGGGGGCTTGAATTCACCCCTCCACTTT
TRBV5-1	TRBJ1-1	NA	NA	CASSLAPGVTEAFF	TGCGCCAGCAGCTTGGCGCCAGGGGTCACTGAAGCTTTCTTT
TRBV6-2/TRBV6-3	TRBJ1-4	once	NA	CASSYEGGANEKLFF	TGTGCCAGCAGTTACGAGGGAGGGGCTAATGAAAAACTGTTTTTT
TRBV19	TRBJ2-3	NA	TRBD2	CASRTSGVDTQYF	TGTGCCAGTAGGACTAGCGGGGTAGATACGCAGTATTTT
TRBV6-4	TRBJ2-2	once	NA	CASSAHITGELFF	TGTGCCAGCAGTGCACACATCACCGGGGAGCTGTTTTTT
TRBV30	TRBJ1-5	NA	TRBD1	CAWSGGTVGQPQHF	TGTGCCTGGAGTGGAGGGACAGTCGGTCAGCCCCAGCATTTT
TRBV2	TRBJ1-6	NA	TRBD1	CASSMTGPNPSPLHF	TGTGCCAGCAGTATGACAGGGCCCAACCCCTCACCCCTCCACTTT
TRBV18	TRBJ2-2	NA	NA	CASSLIGTSYTGELFF	TGTGCCAGCTCATTGATAGGGACAAGCTACACCGGGGAGCTGTTTTTT
TRBV11-3	TRBJ2-1	once	NA	CASSLDRRNEQFF	TGTGCCAGCAGCTTAGACAGGCGAAATGAGCAGTTCTTC
TRBV7-2	TRBJ1-6	NA	TRBD1	CASSLRGDRSVYSPLHF	TGTGCCAGCAGCTTAAGGGGGGACAGGTCGGTTTATTCACCCCTCCACTTT
TRBV5-6	TRBJ1-2	NA	TRBD1	CASSALDGQGNYGYTF	TGTGCCAGCAGCGCCCTGGACGGACAGGGGAACTATGGCTACACCTTC
TRBV6-5	TRBJ1-5	NA	TRBD1	CASSKDRFQPQHF	TGTGCCAGCAGCAAGGACAGGTTTCAGCCCCAGCATTTT
TRBV21-1	TRBJ1-3	NA	NA	CASSKGDRARNTIYF	TGTGCCAGCAGCAAAGGGGACAGGGCTAGAAACACCATATATTTT
TRBV19	TRBJ2-3	NA	TRBD1	CASSISGGGTDTQYF	TGTGCCAGTAGTATTTCAGGGGGAGGCACAGATACGCAGTATTTT
TRBV7-6	TRBJ2-2	NA	TRBD2	CASSLGGTSVFGTGELFF	TGTGCCAGCAGCTTAGGCGGGACTAGCGTTTTTGGCACCGGGGAGCTGTTTTTT
TRBV20-1	TRBJ2-7	NA	TRBD1	CSASPSGQTSYEQYF	TGCAGTGCTAGTCCCTCGGGACAGACCTCCTACGAGCAGTACTTC
TRBV18	TRBJ2-3	NA	TRBD2	CASSPRGGGGTDTQYF	TGTGCCAGCTCACCACGTGGGGGAGGGGGCACAGATACGCAGTATTTT
TRBV5-4	TRBJ2-1	NA	TRBD2	CASSLALLAGGTYNEQFF	TGTGCCAGCAGCTTGGCCTTACTAGCGGGGGGTACCTACAATGAGCAGTTCTTC
TRBV9	TRBJ2-1	NA	TRBD2	CASSPNQRGGNNEQFF	TGTGCCAGCAGCCCAAATCAGCGGGGAGGAAACAATGAGCAGTTCTTC
TRBV3-1/TRBV3-2	TRBJ1-3	NA	NA	CATSAGNTIYF	TGTGCCACCTCAGCGGGAAACACCATATATTTT
TRBV11-2	TRBJ1-1	NA	TRBD1	CASSRMGQGVSAFF	TGTGCCAGCAGCCGCATGGGACAGGGTGTTTCAGCTTTCTTT
TRBV4-3	TRBJ1-6	NA	NA	CASSQETHSSSYNSPLHF	TGCGCCAGCAGCCAGGAGACGCACTCGAGCTCCTATAATTCACCCCTCCACTTT
TRBV5-1	TRBJ2-5	NA	NA	CASSWRETTGQETQYF	TGCGCCAGCAGCTGGAGGGAGACGACCGGGCAAGAGACCCAGTACTTC
TRBV6-4	TRBJ1-1	few	NA	CASSDGAGKGTEAFF	TGTGCCAGCAGTGACGGGGCAGGGAAGGGCACTGAAGCTTTCTTT
TRBV3-1/TRBV3-2	TRBJ1-1	NA	NA	CASSQAGKGTEAFF	TGTGCCAGCAGCCAAGCAGGGAAGGGAACTGAAGCTTTCTTT
TRBV7-2	TRBJ1-4	NA	TRBD1	CASSLTSRDRVRLFF	TGTGCCAGCAGCTTAACGTCCCGGGACAGGGTACGGCTGTTTTTT
TRBV30	TRBJ1-1	once	NA	CAWSGRLNTEAFF	TGTGCCTGGAGTGGCAGGCTCAACACTGAAGCTTTCTTT
TRBV5-1	TRBJ1-4	few	TRBD1	CASSFGTDEKLFF	TGCGCCAGCAGCTTTGGGACAGATGAAAAACTGTTTTTT
TRBV10-1	TRBJ2-5	NA	TRBD2	CASSESGGGEETQYF	TGCGCCAGCAGTGAGAGCGGGGGTGGCGAAGAGACCCAGTACTTC
TRBV27	TRBJ1-1	NA	NA	CASSFQAGNTEAFF	TGTGCCAGCAGTTTTCAGGCTGGAAACACTGAAGCTTTCTTT
TRBV28	TRBJ1-1	NA	NA	CASSSAVAGVNTEAFF	TGTGCCAGCAGTTCAGCTGTAGCAGGGGTTAACACTGAAGCTTTCTTT
TRBV10-2	TRBJ1-2	NA	TRBD1	CASSDKPGGGGYTF	TGCGCCAGCAGTGACAAGCCAGGGGGCGGAGGCTACACCTTC
TRBV7-2	TRBJ1-1	NA	TRBD1	CASSPRQGKNTEAFF	TGTGCCAGCAGCCCCAGACAGGGGAAGAACACTGAAGCTTTCTTT
TRBV6-6	TRBJ1-1	NA	NA	CASSYGGIDTEAFF	TGTGCCAGCAGTTACGGGGGCATCGACACTGAAGCTTTCTTT
TRBV5-1	TRBJ2-5	NA	NA	CASRDGPVQETQYF	TGCGCCAGCAGAGATGGGCCGGTCCAAGAGACCCAGTACTTC
TRBV27	TRBJ1-5	NA	NA	CASSSLREGWDQPQHF	TGTGCCAGCAGCTCCCTACGGGAAGGATGGGATCAGCCCCAGCATTTT
TRBV19	TRBJ1-1	NA	TRBD1	CASSTRTGANTEAFF	TGTGCCAGTAGTACCCGGACAGGGGCGAACACTGAAGCTTTCTTT
TRBV11-2	TRBJ1-2	NA	NA	CASSLDLSYGYTF	TGTGCCAGCAGCTTAGACTTGTCCTATGGCTACACCTTC
TRBV27	TRBJ2-5	NA	NA	CASSFGQGFKTQYF	TGTGCCAGCAGTTTCGGGCAGGGGTTTAAGACCCAGTACTTC
TRBV30	TRBJ2-7	NA	NA	CAWSDGGKNRYF	TGTGCCTGGAGCGATGGAGGGAAGAATCGGTACTTC
TRBV27	TRBJ2-1	once	NA	CASSFMGPGEQFF	TGTGCCAGCAGTTTTATGGGGCCAGGTGAGCAGTTCTTC
TRBV18	TRBJ1-2	NA	TRBD1	CASSETGSFFYGYTF	TGTGCCAGCTCGGAGACAGGGTCCTTCTTTTATGGCTACACCTTC
TRBV2	TRBJ1-6	NA	NA	CASSEMQGYNSPLHF	TGTGCCAGCAGTGAAATGCAGGGTTATAATTCACCCCTCCACTTT
TRBV6-6	TRBJ2-7	NA	TRBD1	CASSSRTGGSYEQYF	TGTGCCAGCAGTTCCAGGACAGGGGGCTCCTACGAGCAGTACTTC
TRBV30	TRBJ2-1	NA	NA	CAWSRLIGEQFF	TGTGCCTGGAGCCGACTTATAGGCGAGCAGTTCTTC
TRBV29-1	TRBJ2-1	NA	NA	CSVAGQSSYNEQFF	TGCAGCGTTGCTGGACAGTCCTCCTACAATGAGCAGTTCTTC